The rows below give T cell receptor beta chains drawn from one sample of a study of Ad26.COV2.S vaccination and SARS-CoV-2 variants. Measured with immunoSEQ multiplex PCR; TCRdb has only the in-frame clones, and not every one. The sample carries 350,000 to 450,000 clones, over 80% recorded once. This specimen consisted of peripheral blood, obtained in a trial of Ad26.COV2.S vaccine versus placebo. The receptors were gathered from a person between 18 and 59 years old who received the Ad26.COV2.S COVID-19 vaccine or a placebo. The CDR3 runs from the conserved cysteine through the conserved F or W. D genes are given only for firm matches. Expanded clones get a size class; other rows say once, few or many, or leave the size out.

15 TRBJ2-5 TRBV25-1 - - TGTGCCAGCAGGGGTGGACAGAAAACGGGGGAGACCCAGTACTTC CASRGGQKTGETQYF
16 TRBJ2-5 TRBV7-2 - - TGTGCCAGCAGCTTAGCCCCCCCGCGGGGACAAGAGACCCAGTACTTC CASSLAPPRGQETQYF
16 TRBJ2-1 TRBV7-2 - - TGTGCCACCCAAGACTATGGGCACAGCTCCTACAATGAGCAGTTCTTC CATQDYGHSSYNEQFF
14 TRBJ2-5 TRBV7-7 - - TGTGCTAGCAGCTTAAACTTGTACCAAGAGACCCAGTACTTC CASSLNLYQETQYF
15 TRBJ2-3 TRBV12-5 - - TGTGCTAGTGGTTTGGTACTGGGCGCACGAGATACGCAGTATTTT CASGLVLGARDTQYF
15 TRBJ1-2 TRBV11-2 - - TGTGCCAGCAGCTTAGATGGTAGGGTAAACTATGGCTACACCTTC CASSLDGRVNYGYTF
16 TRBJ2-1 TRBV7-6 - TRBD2 TGTGCCAGCAGCCAAGATAGCGGGGGGGCAGACAATGAGCAGTTCTTC CASSQDSGGADNEQFF
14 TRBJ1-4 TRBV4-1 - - TGCGCCAGCAGCCGAATGCTGGATAATGAAAAACTGTTTTTT CASSRMLDNEKLFF
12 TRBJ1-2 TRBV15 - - TGTGCCACCAGCAGAGATAAATATGGCTACACCTTC CATSRDKYGYTF
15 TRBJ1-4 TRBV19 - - TGTGCCAGTAGTGATGGGACCAACGGAGGGGAAAAACTGTTTTTT CASSDGTNGGEKLFF
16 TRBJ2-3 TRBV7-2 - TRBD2 TGTGCCAGCAGCGGGACTAGCGGGGGGGCGACAGATACGCAGTATTTT CASSGTSGGATDTQYF
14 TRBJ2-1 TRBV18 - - TGTGCCAGCTCACCAGGGGCAGCCTACAATGAGCAGTTCTTC CASSPGAAYNEQFF
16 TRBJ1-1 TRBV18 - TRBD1 TGTGCCAGCTCACCCAACGACAGGGTACGGAACACTGAAGCTTTCTTT CASSPNDRVRNTEAFF
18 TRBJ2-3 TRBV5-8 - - TGTGCCAGCAGCTTAATCCCCCTCGGGCAGGGTGGCACAGATACGCAGTATTTT CASSLIPLGQGGTDTQYF
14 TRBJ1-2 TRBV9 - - TGTGCCAGCAGCCCCAGTGGAGAGAACTATGGCTACACCTTC CASSPSGENYGYTF
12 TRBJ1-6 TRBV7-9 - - TGTGCCAGCAGCTTGGGGGGATCACCCCTCCACTTT CASSLGGSPLHF
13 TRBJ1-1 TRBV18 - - TGTGCCAGCTCACCACCGGATGCTATTGAAGCTTTCTTT CASSPPDAIEAFF
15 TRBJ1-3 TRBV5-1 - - TGCGCCAGCAGCTTGGAGGGAATCGCTGGAAACACCATATATTTT CASSLEGIAGNTIYF
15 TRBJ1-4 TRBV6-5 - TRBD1 TGTGCCAGCAGTCGAGGACAGGCAACTAATGAAAAACTGTTTTTT CASSRGQATNEKLFF
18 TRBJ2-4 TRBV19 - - TGTGCCAGTAGTGACCATACAGGGGAGGTAGCCTCCAAAAACATTCAGTACTTC CASSDHTGEVASKNIQYF
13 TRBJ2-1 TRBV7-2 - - TGTGCCAGCAGCTCGGACAGTTTTAATGAGCAGTTCTTC CASSSDSFNEQFF
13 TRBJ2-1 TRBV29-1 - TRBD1 TGCAGCGGCGGGACAGGAACCTACAATGAGCAGTTCTTC CSGGTGTYNEQFF
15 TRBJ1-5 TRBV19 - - TGTGCCAGTACCATGACGGGGTATAGCAATCAGCCCCAGCATTTT CASTMTGYSNQPQHF
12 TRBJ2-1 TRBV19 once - TGTGCCAGTAGTCCGCCCGGCAATGAGCAGTTCTTC CASSPPGNEQFF
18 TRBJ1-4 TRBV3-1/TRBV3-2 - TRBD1 TGTGCCAGCAGCCCACGGACAGGGGCTATGGCAACTAATGAAAAACTGTTTTTT CASSPRTGAMATNEKLFF
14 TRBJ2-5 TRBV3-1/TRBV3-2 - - TGTGCCAGCAGCTCTAGGGGGGTTCGGGAGACCCAGTACTTC CASSSRGVRETQYF
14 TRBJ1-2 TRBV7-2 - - TGTGCCAGCAGCTTAGGCAGGGCTGAATATGGCTACACCTTC CASSLGRAEYGYTF
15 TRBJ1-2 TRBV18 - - TGTGCCAGCTCACCCGGGGGTCGGCGTGGCTATGGCTACACCTTC CASSPGGRRGYGYTF
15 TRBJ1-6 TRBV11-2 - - TGTGCCAGCAGCCGCCGGACAGAAGATAATTCACCCCTCCACTTT CASSRRTEDNSPLHF
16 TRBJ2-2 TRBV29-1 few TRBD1 TGCAGCGTCAGGCCAGGGGGAGTAGCGAACACCGGGGAGCTGTTTTTT CSVRPGGVANTGELFF